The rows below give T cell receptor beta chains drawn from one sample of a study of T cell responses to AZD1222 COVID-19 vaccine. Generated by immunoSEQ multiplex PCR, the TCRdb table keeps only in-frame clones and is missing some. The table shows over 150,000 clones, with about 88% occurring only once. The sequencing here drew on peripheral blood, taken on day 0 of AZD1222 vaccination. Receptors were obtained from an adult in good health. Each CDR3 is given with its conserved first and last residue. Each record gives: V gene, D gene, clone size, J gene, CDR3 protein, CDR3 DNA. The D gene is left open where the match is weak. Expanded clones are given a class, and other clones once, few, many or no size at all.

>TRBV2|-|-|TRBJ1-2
CASRGGGANYGYTF
TGTGCCAGCAGGGGCGGGGGCGCGAACTATGGCTACACCTTC
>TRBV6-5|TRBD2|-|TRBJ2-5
CASSPPVGGGETQYF
TGTGCCAGCAGTCCTCCTGTCGGGGGGGGAGAGACCCAGTACTTC
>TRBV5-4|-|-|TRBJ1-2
CASSLDSANYGYTF
TGTGCCAGCAGCTTGGACAGTGCTAACTATGGCTACACCTTC
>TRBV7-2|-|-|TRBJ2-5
CASSTGPPGETQYF
TGTGCCAGCAGCACGGGACCGCCTGGAGAGACCCAGTACTTC
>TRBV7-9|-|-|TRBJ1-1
CASSPWRGRDTEAFF
TGTGCCAGCAGCCCCTGGAGAGGGAGAGACACTGAAGCTTTCTTT
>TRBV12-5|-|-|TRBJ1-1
CASGFDSTNTEAFF
TGTGCTAGTGGTTTCGACAGTACGAACACTGAAGCTTTCTTT
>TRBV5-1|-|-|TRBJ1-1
CASSLGQMNTEAFF
TGCGCCAGCAGCTTGGGCCAGATGAACACTGAAGCTTTCTTT
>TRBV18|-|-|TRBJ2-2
CASSPFGTNTGELFF
TGTGCCAGCTCACCCTTCGGGACGAACACCGGGGAGCTGTTTTTT
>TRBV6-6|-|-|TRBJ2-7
CASNQVGGEQYF
TGTGCCAGCAACCAAGTGGGGGGCGAGCAGTACTTC
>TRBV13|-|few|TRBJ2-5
CASSLGPETQYF
TGTGCCAGCAGCTTAGGCCCAGAGACCCAGTACTTC
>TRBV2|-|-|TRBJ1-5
CASSGQEYQPQHF
TGTGCCAGCAGTGGACAGGAGTATCAGCCCCAGCATTTT
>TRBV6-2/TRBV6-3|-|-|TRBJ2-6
CASSSTGTGANVLTF
TGTGCCAGCAGCAGTACAGGGACTGGGGCCAACGTCCTGACTTTC
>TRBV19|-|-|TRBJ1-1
CASSIGDMNTEAFF
TGTGCCAGTAGTATTGGAGACATGAACACTGAAGCTTTCTTT
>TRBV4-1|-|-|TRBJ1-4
CASSHPERGEKLFF
TGCGCCAGCAGCCACCCGGAGCGGGGCGAAAAACTGTTTTTT
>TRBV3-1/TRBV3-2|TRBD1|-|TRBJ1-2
CASRDRGNGYTF
TGTGCCAGCAGGGACAGGGGAAATGGCTACACCTTC
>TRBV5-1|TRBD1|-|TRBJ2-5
CASSLSEQGVPETQYF
TGCGCCAGCAGCTTGTCGGAACAGGGGGTCCCCGAGACCCAGTACTTC
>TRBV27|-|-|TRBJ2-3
CASSGYGQFSTDTQYF
TGTGCCAGCAGTGGATACGGACAGTTTAGCACAGATACGCAGTATTTT
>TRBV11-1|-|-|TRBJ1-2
CASSADTANYGYTF
TGTGCCAGCAGCGCGGACACGGCTAACTATGGCTACACCTTC
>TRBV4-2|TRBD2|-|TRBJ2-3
CASSQGLTSGGAVSDTQYF
TGTGCCAGCAGCCAAGGGTTGACTAGCGGGGGGGCAGTTTCAGATACGCAGTATTTT
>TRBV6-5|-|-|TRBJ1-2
CASSFARGNYGYTF
TGTGCCAGCAGTTTTGCCAGGGGAAATTATGGCTACACCTTC
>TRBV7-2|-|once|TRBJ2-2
CASSLEGGRFGELFF
TGTGCCAGCAGCTTAGAGGGGGGCCGCTTCGGGGAGCTGTTTTTT
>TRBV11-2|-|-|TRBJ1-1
CASSPLGRNTEAFF
TGTGCCAGCAGCCCCCTTGGGAGGAACACTGAAGCTTTCTTT
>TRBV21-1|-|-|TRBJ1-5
CATPLLSGEGQPQHF
TGTGCCACACCTCTCTTATCGGGGGAGGGGCAGCCCCAGCATTTT
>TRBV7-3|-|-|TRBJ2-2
CASSPQGYTGELFF
TGTGCCAGCAGCCCTCAGGGTTACACCGGGGAGCTGTTTTTT